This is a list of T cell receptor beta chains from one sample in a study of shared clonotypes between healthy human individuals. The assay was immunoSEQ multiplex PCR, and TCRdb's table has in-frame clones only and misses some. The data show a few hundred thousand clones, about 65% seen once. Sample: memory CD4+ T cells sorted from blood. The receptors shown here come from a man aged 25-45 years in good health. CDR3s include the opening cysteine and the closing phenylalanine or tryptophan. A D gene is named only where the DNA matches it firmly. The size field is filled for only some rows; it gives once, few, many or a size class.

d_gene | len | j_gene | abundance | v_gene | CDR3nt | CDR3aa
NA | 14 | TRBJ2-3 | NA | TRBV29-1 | TGCAGCGTTGAAGATCGTCAGGCGGCGGATACGCAGTATTTT | CSVEDRQAADTQYF
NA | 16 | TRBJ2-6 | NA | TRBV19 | TGTGCCAGTAGTAAGACGGGTAACTCTGGGGCCAACGTCCTGACTTTC | CASSKTGNSGANVLTF
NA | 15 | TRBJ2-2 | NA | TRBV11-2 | TGTGCCAGCAGCTTGTACGGGAGCGGCACCGGGGAGCTGTTTTTT | CASSLYGSGTGELFF
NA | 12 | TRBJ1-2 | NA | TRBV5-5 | TGTGCCAGCAGCGTAGACCGCTATGGCTACACCTTC | CASSVDRYGYTF
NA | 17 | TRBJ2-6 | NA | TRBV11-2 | TGTGCCAGCAGCTTGGGGACATTTTCCTCTGGGGCCAACGTCCTGACTTTC | CASSLGTFSSGANVLTF
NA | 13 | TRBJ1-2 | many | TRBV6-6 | TGTGCCAGCCGCGAGCTGACGTCCGGTGGCTACACCTTC | CASRELTSGGYTF
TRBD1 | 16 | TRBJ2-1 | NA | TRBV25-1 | TGTGCCAGCAGTGATTCCGACAGGGGGGTCCACAATGAGCAGTTCTTC | CASSDSDRGVHNEQFF
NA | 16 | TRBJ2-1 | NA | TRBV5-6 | TGTGCCAGCAGCCCCCGGAGACGGATATCCTACAATGAGCAGTTCTTC | CASSPRRRISYNEQFF
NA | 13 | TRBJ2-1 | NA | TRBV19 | TGTGCCAGTAGTCCCGAGGGATACAATGAGCAGTTCTTC | CASSPEGYNEQFF
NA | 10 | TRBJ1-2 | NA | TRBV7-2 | TGTGCCAGCAGCTTAGTTGGCTACACCTTC | CASSLVGYTF
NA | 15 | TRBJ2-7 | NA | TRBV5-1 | TGCGCCAGCAGCTTGGCCGGTTGGCACTCCTACGAGCAGTACTTC | CASSLAGWHSYEQYF
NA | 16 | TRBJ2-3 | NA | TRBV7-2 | TGTGCCAGCAGCCCGCGGCGGAGATTGAGCACAGATACGCAGTATTTT | CASSPRRRLSTDTQYF
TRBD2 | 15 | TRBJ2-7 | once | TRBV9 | TGTGCCAGCAGCCCCCAACTAGCGGGATTCTACGAGCAGTACTTC | CASSPQLAGFYEQYF
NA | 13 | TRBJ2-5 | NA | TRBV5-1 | TGCGCCAGCAGCTCAGATGGGAGAGAGACCCAGTACTTC | CASSSDGRETQYF
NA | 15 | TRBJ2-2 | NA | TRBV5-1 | TGCGCCAGCAGCTTGGGTTCGGGGTACACCGGGGAGCTGTTTTTT | CASSLGSGYTGELFF
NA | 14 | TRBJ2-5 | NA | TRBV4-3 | TGCGCCAGCAGCCCTTCAGGGAGAGGGGAGACCCAGTACTTC | CASSPSGRGETQYF
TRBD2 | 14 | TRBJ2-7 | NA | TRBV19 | TGTGCCAGTAGTTCCCTAGCGGGAGCCTACGAGCAGTACTTC | CASSSLAGAYEQYF
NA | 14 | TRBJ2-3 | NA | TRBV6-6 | TGTGCCAGCAGTTACCTGACTAGCACAGATACGCAGTATTTT | CASSYLTSTDTQYF
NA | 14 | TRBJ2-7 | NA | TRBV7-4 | TGTGCCAGCATTAATACCGGGGTGAACTACGAGCAGTACTTC | CASINTGVNYEQYF
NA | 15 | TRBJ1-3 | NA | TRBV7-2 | TGTGCCAGCAGCCACGAGTCCGGGACTGGAAACACCATATATTTT | CASSHESGTGNTIYF
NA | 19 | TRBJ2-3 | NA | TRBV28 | TGTGCCAGCAGTCAATCGCAGGGGGCGGGAGGGCCCCTTCTGGATACGCAGTATTTT | CASSQSQGAGGPLLDTQYF
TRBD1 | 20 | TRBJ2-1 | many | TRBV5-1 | TGCGCCAGCAGCAACTCCATCCCGGGACAGGGGTCGAGCTCCTACAATGAGCAGTTCTTC | CASSNSIPGQGSSSYNEQFF
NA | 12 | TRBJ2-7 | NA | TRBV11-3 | TGTGCCAGCAGCTTTCAGGGAGGCGAGCAGTACTTC | CASSFQGGEQYF
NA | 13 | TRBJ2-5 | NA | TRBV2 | TGTGCCAGCAGTGACCGGCAAAGAGAGACCCAGTACTTC | CASSDRQRETQYF
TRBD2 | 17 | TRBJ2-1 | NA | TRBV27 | TGTGCCAGCAGTTTTGAAAATAGCGGGAGCTCCTACAATGAGCAGTTCTTC | CASSFENSGSSYNEQFF
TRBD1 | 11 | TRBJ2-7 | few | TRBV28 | TGTGCCAGCAGTGCAGACAGGGGGTCGTTGTTC | CASSADRGSLF
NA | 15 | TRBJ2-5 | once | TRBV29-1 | TGCAGCACATCAAGGGCGGCCGGAGGGCAAGAGACCCAGTACTTC | CSTSRAAGGQETQYF
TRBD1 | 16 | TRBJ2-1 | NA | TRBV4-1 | TGCGCCAGCAGCCCTCGCGACGGGACAGGAAAGAATGAGCAGTTCTTC | CASSPRDGTGKNEQFF
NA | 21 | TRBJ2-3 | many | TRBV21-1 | TGTGCCAGCAGCACAAATCCGGGACATCTTAGCGGGAGGGCCAGGACAGATACGCAGTATTTT | CASSTNPGHLSGRARTDTQYF
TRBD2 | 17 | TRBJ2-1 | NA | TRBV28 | TGTGCCACCTCCCGGACTAGCGGGAGACCAGGGATCAATGAGCAGTTCTTC | CATSRTSGRPGINEQFF
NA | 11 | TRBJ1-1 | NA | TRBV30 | TGTGCCTGGAGTTATGGTGGGGGAGCTTTCTTT | CAWSYGGGAFF
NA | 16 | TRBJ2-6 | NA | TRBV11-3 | TGTGCCAGCAGCTTAGGGCTCCGCTCTGGGGCCAACGTCCTGACTTTC | CASSLGLRSGANVLTF
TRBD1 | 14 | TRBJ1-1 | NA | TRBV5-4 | TGTGCCAGCAGCTCGAGGGACAGGGGCATTGCAGCTTTCTTT | CASSSRDRGIAAFF
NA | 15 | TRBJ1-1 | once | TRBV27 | TGTGCCAGCAGTTCGGACACTCGGAGGAACACTGAAGCTTTCTTT | CASSSDTRRNTEAFF
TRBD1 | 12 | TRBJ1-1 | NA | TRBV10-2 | TGCGCCAGCACTAAACAGGGGGCTGAAGCTTTCTTT | CASTKQGAEAFF
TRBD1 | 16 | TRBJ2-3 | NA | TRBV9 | TGTGCCAGCAGCGTAACTGGACAGGGCAGCACAGATACGCAGTATTTT | CASSVTGQGSTDTQYF
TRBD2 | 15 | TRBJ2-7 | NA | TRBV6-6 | TGTGCCAGCAGTTACTCCCCCCGGGGGGGCTACGAGCAGTACTTC | CASSYSPRGGYEQYF
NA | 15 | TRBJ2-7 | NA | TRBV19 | TGTGCCAGTAGTATCTCCCAGGGTCGGCCCTACGAGCAGTACTTC | CASSISQGRPYEQYF
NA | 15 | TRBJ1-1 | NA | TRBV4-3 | TGCGCCAGCAGCCAAGATGGACAGCTCAACACTGAAGCTTTCTTT | CASSQDGQLNTEAFF
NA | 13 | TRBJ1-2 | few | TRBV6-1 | TGTGCCAGCGTGAACAGGGAGACCTATGGCTACACCTTC | CASVNRETYGYTF
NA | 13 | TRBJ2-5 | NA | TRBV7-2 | TGTGCCAGCAGCTTAGTGGGAGGTGAGACCCAGTACTTC | CASSLVGGETQYF
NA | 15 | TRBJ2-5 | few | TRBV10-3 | TGTGCCATCAGTGAGGGACAAAAGGTTTGGGAGACCCAGTACTTC | CAISEGQKVWETQYF
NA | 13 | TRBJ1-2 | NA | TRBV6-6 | TGTGCCAGCAGTTACTCGACCCTCTATGGCTACACCTTC | CASSYSTLYGYTF
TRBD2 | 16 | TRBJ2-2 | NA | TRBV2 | TGTGTCAGAACCGGGACTAGCGGGAGTAGTTCCGGGGAGCTGTTTTTT | CVRTGTSGSSSGELFF
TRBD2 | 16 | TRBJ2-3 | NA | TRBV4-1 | TGCGCCAGCAGCCTTACTAGCGGGAGGGCAAGAGATACGCAGTATTTT | CASSLTSGRARDTQYF
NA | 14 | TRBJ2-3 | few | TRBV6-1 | TGTGCCAGCAGTGCCCGCCTAGGGACAGATACGCAGTATTTT | CASSARLGTDTQYF
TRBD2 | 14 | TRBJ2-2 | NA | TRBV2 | TGTGCCAGCTCGAGCGGGAGGGCCTCTGGGGAGCTGTTTTTT | CASSSGRASGELFF
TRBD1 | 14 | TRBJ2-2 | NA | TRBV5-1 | TGCGCCAGCAGCCTGGACAGGGAAACCGGGGAGCTGTTTTTT | CASSLDRETGELFF
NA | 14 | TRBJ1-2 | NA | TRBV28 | TGTGCCAGCAGTTTAGGCAGGCATAACTATGGCTACACCTTC | CASSLGRHNYGYTF
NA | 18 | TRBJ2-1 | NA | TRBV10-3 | TGTGCCATCAGTGAGCCCAGTAGCGCGGCAAGCTCCTACAATGAGCAGTTCTTC | CAISEPSSAASSYNEQFF